This TCR beta chain was identified during a study of cytomegalovirus exposure and HLA in healthy donors. Method: immunoSEQ multiplex PCR; TCRdb's copy keeps in-frame clones and lacks some. The sample includes 60,000 to 80,000 clones, just under 85% of them seen just once. Germline-derived CDR1 and CDR2 are MRHNA and SNTAGT. The CDR3 length is 15 residues. V shed 4 bases, J shed 1 base, and the junction held 3 bases outside the gene matches. This rearrangement joins TRBV6-4 to TRBJ2-3, with 9 bases fitting TRBD1. The source of this sequence is a man aged 30 to 39 in good health and CMV-seronegative. The sequenced sample was PBMCs. The CDR3: CASSAGQGGTDTQYF. DNA of the CDR3: TGTGCCAGCAGTGCGGGACAGGGTGGCACAGATACGCAGTATTTT.